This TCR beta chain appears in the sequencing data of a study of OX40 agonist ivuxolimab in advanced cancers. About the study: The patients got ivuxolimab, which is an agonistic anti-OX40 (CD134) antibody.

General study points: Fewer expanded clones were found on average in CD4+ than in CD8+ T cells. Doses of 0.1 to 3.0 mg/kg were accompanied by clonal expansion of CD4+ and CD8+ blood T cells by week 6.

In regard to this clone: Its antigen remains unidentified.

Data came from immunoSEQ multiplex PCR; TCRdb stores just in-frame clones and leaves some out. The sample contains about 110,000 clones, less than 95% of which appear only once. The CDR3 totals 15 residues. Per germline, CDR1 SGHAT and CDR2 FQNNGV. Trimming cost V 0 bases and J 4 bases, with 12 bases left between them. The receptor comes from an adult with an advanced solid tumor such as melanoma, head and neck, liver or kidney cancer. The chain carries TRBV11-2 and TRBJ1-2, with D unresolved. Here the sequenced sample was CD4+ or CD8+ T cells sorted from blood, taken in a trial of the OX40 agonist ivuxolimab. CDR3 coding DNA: TGTGCCAGCAGCTTAGACGGGGAACCCGGCTATGGCTACACCTTC. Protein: CASSLDGEPGYGYTF. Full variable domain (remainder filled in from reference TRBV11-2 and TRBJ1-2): EAGVAQSPRYKIIEKRQSVAFWCNPISGHATLYWYQQILGQGPKLLIQFQNNGVVDDSQLPKDRFSAERLKGVDSTLKIQPAKLEDSAVYLCASSLDGEPGYGYTFGSGTRLTVV.